The rows below give T cell receptor beta chains drawn from one sample of a study of human thymus T cells. Data came from immunoSEQ multiplex PCR; TCRdb stores just in-frame clones and leaves some out. The table has about 130,000 clones, more than 90% seen once; the top ten hold 0.02% to 0.03%. Specimen: thymus tissue. The receptor source for this set is a boy less than two years old with a congenital heart defect but otherwise immunologically healthy. The CDR3 runs from the conserved cysteine through the conserved F or W. The order of the fields is clone size, J gene, D gene, V gene, CDR3 DNA, CDR3 protein. The D gene is left open where the match is weak. The size field is filled for only some rows; it gives once, few, many or a size class.

abundance: -
j_gene: TRBJ2-7
d_gene: -
v_gene: TRBV1
CDR3nt: TGCACCAGCAGCCCCTCCCTGGGGGGGGAACCTTCGGAAACCTACGAGCAGTACTTC
CDR3aa: CTSSPSLGGEPSETYEQYF

abundance: -
j_gene: TRBJ2-1
d_gene: -
v_gene: TRBV5-1
CDR3nt: TGCGCCAGCAGCTGGGGAGAACCGGGACGGAGGAAGGATGAGCAGTTCTTC
CDR3aa: CASSWGEPGRRKDEQFF

abundance: -
j_gene: TRBJ1-2
d_gene: TRBD1
v_gene: TRBV4-3
CDR3nt: TGCGCCAGCAGCCAAGTTGGGGACAGGGGTCCTAACTATGGCTACACCTTC
CDR3aa: CASSQVGDRGPNYGYTF

abundance: -
j_gene: TRBJ1-1
d_gene: -
v_gene: TRBV2
CDR3nt: TGTGCCATTTTCGATCGGAGGGGAAGCACTGAAGCTTTCTTT
CDR3aa: CAIFDRRGSTEAFF

abundance: -
j_gene: TRBJ1-3
d_gene: -
v_gene: TRBV6-1
CDR3nt: TGTGCCAGCAGTGAATTTGTAGCAGTGGGTGGAAACACCATATATTTT
CDR3aa: CASSEFVAVGGNTIYF

abundance: -
j_gene: TRBJ2-5
d_gene: -
v_gene: TRBV11-2
CDR3nt: TGTGCCAGCAGCTTTAGAATAGTCGTCAGAGATCAAGAGACCCAGTACTTC
CDR3aa: CASSFRIVVRDQETQYF

abundance: -
j_gene: TRBJ2-1
d_gene: -
v_gene: TRBV7-8
CDR3nt: TGTGCCAGCAGCTCCTCACGGGGGTCCGGGATCTTC
CDR3aa: CASSSSRGSGIF

abundance: -
j_gene: TRBJ2-3
d_gene: TRBD2
v_gene: TRBV27
CDR3nt: TGTGCCAGCAACGCACTAGCGGGGCCTTTCACAGATACGCAGTATTTT
CDR3aa: CASNALAGPFTDTQYF

abundance: -
j_gene: TRBJ1-4
d_gene: -
v_gene: TRBV27
CDR3nt: TGTGCCAGCAGACCGACAGGTAGCGATGAAAAACTGTTTTTT
CDR3aa: CASRPTGSDEKLFF

abundance: few
j_gene: TRBJ1-1
d_gene: -
v_gene: TRBV9
CDR3nt: TGTGCCAGCAGCGTAGCTCTGGACAGCGAAGCTTTCTTT
CDR3aa: CASSVALDSEAFF

abundance: -
j_gene: TRBJ1-1
d_gene: TRBD1
v_gene: TRBV4-3
CDR3nt: TGCGCCAGCAGCCACCCGGGACAGGACCGCACTGAAGCTTTCTTT
CDR3aa: CASSHPGQDRTEAFF

abundance: -
j_gene: TRBJ2-1
d_gene: -
v_gene: TRBV19
CDR3nt: TGTGCCAGTAGTCCCCTACCTGAGCTCTCCTACAATGAGCAGTTCTTC
CDR3aa: CASSPLPELSYNEQFF

abundance: -
j_gene: TRBJ2-2
d_gene: -
v_gene: TRBV28
CDR3nt: TGTGCCAGCACTTCCGGCAGGCAGTACACCGGGGAGCTGTTTTTT
CDR3aa: CASTSGRQYTGELFF

abundance: -
j_gene: TRBJ2-1
d_gene: -
v_gene: TRBV5-1
CDR3nt: TGCGCCAGCAGCCTGGGGGACGATGAGCAGTTCTTC
CDR3aa: CASSLGDDEQFF

abundance: few
j_gene: TRBJ1-5
d_gene: -
v_gene: TRBV30
CDR3nt: TGTGCCTGGAGTCTACCCGGGCAGCCCCAGCATTTT
CDR3aa: CAWSLPGQPQHF

abundance: once
j_gene: TRBJ2-3
d_gene: TRBD2
v_gene: TRBV7-2
CDR3nt: TGTGCCAGCAGCCGAAGTTATGTACTAGCGGAAGATACGCAGTATTTT
CDR3aa: CASSRSYVLAEDTQYF

abundance: -
j_gene: TRBJ2-3
d_gene: -
v_gene: TRBV28
CDR3nt: TGTGCCAGCAGCCCCTGCTGCACAGATACGCAGTATTTT
CDR3aa: CASSPCCTDTQYF

abundance: -
j_gene: TRBJ1-2
d_gene: -
v_gene: TRBV5-6
CDR3nt: TGTGCCAGCAGCTTGCCTGCAGGGACGAACTATGGCTACACCTTC
CDR3aa: CASSLPAGTNYGYTF

abundance: once
j_gene: TRBJ2-7
d_gene: -
v_gene: TRBV5-1
CDR3nt: TGCGCCAGCAGCTTGGGAACCCAAAAGCTCCACTACGAGCAGTACTTC
CDR3aa: CASSLGTQKLHYEQYF

abundance: -
j_gene: TRBJ2-1
d_gene: -
v_gene: TRBV5-1
CDR3nt: TGCGCCAGCAGCTCCATTTTGGGGGGGCCCGACTACAATGAGCAGTTCTTC
CDR3aa: CASSSILGGPDYNEQFF